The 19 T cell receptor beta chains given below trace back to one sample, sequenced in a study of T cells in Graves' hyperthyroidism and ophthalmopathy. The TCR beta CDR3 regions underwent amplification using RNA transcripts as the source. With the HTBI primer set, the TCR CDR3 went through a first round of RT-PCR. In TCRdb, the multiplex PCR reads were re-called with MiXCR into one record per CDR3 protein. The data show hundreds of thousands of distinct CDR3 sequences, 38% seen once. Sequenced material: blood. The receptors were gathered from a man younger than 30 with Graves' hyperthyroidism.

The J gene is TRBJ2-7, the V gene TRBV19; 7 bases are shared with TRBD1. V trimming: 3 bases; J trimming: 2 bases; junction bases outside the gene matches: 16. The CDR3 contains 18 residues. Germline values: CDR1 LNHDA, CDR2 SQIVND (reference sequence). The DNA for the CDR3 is TGTGCCAGTAGTATTCGGGTGGACCCCCGGGACAGCCCCTACGAGCAGTACTTC. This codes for CASSIRVDPRDSPYEQYF.

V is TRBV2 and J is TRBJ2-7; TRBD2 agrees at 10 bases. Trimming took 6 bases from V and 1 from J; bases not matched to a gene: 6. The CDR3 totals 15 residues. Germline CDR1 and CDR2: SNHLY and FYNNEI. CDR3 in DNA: TGTGCCAGCAGAACCGGACTAGCGGTATCCTACGAGCAGTACTTC. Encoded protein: CASRTGLAVSYEQYF. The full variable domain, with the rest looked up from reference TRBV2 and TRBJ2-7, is EPEVTQTPSHQVTQMGQEVILRCVPISNHLYFYWYRQILGQKVEFLVSFYNNEISEKSEIFDDQFSVERPDGSNFTLKIRSTKLEDSAMYFCASRTGLAVSYEQYFGPGTRLTVT.

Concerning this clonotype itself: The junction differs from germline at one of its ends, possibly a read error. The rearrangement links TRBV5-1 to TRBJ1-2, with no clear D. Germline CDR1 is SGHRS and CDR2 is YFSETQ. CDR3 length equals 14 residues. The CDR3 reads CANSLAGLGYGYTF. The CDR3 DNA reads TGCGCCAACAGCTTGGCCGGGTTGGGCTATGGCTACACCTTC. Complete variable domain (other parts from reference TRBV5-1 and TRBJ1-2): KAGVTQTPRYLIKTRGQQVTLSCSPISGHRSVSWYQQTPGQGLQFLFEYFSETQRNKGNFPGRFSGRQFSNSRSEMNVSTLELGDSALYLCANSLAGLGYGYTFGSGTRLTVV.

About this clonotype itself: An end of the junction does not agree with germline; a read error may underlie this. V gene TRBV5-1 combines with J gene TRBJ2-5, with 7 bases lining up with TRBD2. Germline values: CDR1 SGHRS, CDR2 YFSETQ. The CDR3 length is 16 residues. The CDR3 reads CASSPSLAGTKETQYF. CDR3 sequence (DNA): TGTGCCAGCAGCCCCTCCTTAGCGGGTACAAAAGAGACCCAGTACTTC.

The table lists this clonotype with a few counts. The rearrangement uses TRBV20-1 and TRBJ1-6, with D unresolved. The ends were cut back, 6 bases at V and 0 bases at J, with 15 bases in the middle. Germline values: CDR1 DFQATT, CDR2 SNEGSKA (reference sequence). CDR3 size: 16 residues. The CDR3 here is CSALDSYSSYNSPLHF. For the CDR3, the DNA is TGCAGTGCACTGGACTCTTACTCCTCCTATAATTCACCCCTCCACTTT.

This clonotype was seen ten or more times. This CDR3 is CASSSQRENEKLFF. For the CDR3, the DNA is TGTGCCAGCAGCTCCCAGAGGGAGAATGAAAAACTGTTTTTT. The chain combines TRBV12-3 or TRBV12-4 with TRBJ1-4; no reliable D call. Trimming removed 6 bases from V and 5 bases from J, with 13 bases in between. The CDR3 is 14 amino acids.

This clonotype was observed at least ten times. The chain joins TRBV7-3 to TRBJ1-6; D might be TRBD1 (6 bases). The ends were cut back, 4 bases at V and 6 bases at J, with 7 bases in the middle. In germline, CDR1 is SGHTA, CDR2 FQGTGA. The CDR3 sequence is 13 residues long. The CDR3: CASSSGVNSPLHF. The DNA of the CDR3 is TGTGCCAGCAGCTCAGGGGTTAATTCACCCCTCCACTTT.

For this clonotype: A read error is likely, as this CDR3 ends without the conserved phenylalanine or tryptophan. Written as DNA, the CDR3 is TGTGCCAGCAGCTTATATGACAGGCTGAACACTGAAGCTTTCCTT. It encodes CASSLYDRLNTEAFL. The V call is TRBV7-9, the J call TRBJ1-1; possible D gene TRBD1, 6 bases. Trimming took off 2 bases at V and 0 bases at J, with 10 bases between the two ends. Germline lookup yields CDR1 SEHNR and CDR2 FQNEAQ (reference sequence). This CDR3 has 15 residues.

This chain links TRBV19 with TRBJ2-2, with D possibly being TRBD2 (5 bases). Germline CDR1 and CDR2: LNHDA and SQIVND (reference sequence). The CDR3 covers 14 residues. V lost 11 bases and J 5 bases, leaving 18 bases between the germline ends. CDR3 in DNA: TGTGCCTGGAGTCTCGCGGGTTCTACCGGGGAGCTGTTTTTT. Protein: CAWSLAGSTGELFF.

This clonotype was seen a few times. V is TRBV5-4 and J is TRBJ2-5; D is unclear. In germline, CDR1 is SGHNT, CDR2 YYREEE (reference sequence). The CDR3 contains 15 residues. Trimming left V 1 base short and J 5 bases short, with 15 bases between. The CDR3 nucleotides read TGTGCCAGCAGCTTGAAGCAGCCTCTCAGCGAGACCCAGTACTTC. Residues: CASSLKQPLSETQYF.

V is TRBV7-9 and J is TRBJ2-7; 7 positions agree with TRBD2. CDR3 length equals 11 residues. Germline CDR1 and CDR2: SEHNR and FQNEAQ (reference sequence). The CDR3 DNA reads TGTGAGAGGGAGGGCATATACGAGCAGTACTTC. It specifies CEREGIYEQYF.

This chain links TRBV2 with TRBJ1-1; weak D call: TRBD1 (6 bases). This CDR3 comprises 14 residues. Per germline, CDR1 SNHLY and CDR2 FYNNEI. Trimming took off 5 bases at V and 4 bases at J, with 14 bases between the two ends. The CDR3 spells CASSLRAGVTEAFF. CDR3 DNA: TGTGCCAGCAGTTTAAGGGCAGGGGTCACTGAAGCTTTCTTT.

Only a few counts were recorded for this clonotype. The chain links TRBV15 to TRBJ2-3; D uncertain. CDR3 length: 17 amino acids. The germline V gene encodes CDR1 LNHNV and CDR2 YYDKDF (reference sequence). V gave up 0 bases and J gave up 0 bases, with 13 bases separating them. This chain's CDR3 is CATSRDWGSPSTDTQYF. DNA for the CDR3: TGTGCCACCAGCAGAGATTGGGGAAGTCCTAGCACAGATACGCAGTATTTT.

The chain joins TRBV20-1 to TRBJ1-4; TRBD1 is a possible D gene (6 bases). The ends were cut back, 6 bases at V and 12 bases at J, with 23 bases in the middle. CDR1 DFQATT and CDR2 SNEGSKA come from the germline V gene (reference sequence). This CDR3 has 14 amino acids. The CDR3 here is CSAYGTSPILELFF. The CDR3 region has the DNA TGCAGTGCCTATGGGACAAGCCCTATATTGGAACTGTTTTTT.

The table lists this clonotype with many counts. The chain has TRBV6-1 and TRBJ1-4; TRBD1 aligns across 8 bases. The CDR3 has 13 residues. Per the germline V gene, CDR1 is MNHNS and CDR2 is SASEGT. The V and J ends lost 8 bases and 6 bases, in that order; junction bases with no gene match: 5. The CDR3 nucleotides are TGTGCCAGCCGGGGACAGGCTTATGAAAAACTGTTTTTT. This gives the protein CASRGQAYEKLFF.

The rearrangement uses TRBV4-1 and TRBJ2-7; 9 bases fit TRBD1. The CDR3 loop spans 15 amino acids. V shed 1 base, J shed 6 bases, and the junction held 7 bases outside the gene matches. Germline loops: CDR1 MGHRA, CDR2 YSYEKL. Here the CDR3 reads CASSQGTGVQSEQYF. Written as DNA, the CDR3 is TGCGCCAGCAGCCAAGGGACAGGGGTTCAATCCGAGCAGTACTTC.

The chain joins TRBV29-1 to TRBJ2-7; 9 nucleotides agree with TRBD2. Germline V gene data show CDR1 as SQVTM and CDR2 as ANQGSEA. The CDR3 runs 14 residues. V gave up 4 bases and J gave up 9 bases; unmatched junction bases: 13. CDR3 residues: CSVARSGRTDTQYF. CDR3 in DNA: TGCAGCGTTGCGAGAAGCGGGAGGACAGATACGCAGTACTTC.

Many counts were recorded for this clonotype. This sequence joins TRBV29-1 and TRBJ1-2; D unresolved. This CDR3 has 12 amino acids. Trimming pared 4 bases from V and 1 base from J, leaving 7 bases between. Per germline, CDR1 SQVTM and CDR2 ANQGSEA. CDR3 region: CSVGLLNYGYTF. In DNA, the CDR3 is TGCAGCGTTGGCCTGCTTAACTATGGCTACACCTTC.

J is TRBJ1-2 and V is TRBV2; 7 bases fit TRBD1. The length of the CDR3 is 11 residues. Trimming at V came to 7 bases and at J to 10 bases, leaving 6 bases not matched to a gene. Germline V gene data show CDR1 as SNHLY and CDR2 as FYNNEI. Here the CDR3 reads CASTRGQHYTF. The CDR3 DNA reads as TGTGCCAGCACACGGGGACAGCACTACACCTTC.